Given below is one T cell receptor beta chain in context. These data come from a study of blood T cell repertoires in COVID-19. Whole-study context: Researchers got acute and convalescent COVID-19 samples from the United States, Italy and Spain. From T cells, B-cell-depleted T cells, or PBMCs came the material, which was cDNA or gDNA.

Original processing notes: Reference gene primer amplification in the assay estimated nucleated cell counts. Clones were read by immunoSEQ multiplex PCR, and TCRdb kept only the in-frame ones, dropping some. The DNA gave D and trimming, while V, J and clone size come from that table. The table includes fewer than 150,000 clones, approximately 90% detected once. The TCR originated in a woman in her 50s with acute or convalescent COVID-19. Sequenced: peripheral blood.

The CDR3 region is CASSRDRVGTDTQYF. Here the CDR3 DNA reads TGTGCCAGCAGTAGGGACAGGGTGGGCACAGATACGCAGTATTTT. V gene TRBV28 combines with J gene TRBJ2-3; the match to TRBD1 covers 9 bases. CDR1 MDHEN and CDR2 SYDVKM come from the germline V gene. The CDR3 covers 15 residues. The trim removed 5 bases at V and 1 base at J, leaving 4 bases unmatched.